This entry lists 3 T cell receptor beta chains sequenced from one sample in a study of cytomegalovirus exposure and HLA in healthy donors. Use of 60 Vbeta and 13 Jbeta primers characterized the PCR. Sequencing used immunoSEQ multiplex PCR; TCRdb keeps in-frame clones, though not all of them. The sample contains around 110,000 clones, about 59% of which appear only once. Sequenced input: PBMCs. These receptors came from a woman in her thirties or forties in good health and CMV-seropositive.

The CDR3 bases are TGTGCCAGCAGTGACGGACACTTTTTT. Protein product: CASSDGHFF. The chain joins TRBV6-1 to TRBJ1-4; D is possibly TRBD1 (5 bases). Trimming pared 3 bases from V and 17 bases from J, leaving 7 bases between. There are 9 residues in the CDR3. CDR1 is MNHNS and CDR2 is SASEGT in the germline V gene.

J is TRBJ2-4 and V is TRBV18; 9 bases agree with TRBD1. The CDR3 is 18 residues long. CDR1 and CDR2 from the germline V gene are KGHSH and LQKENI. V dropped 3 bases and J dropped 5; count of bases not matched to a gene: 14. The CDR3 region is CASSPNTPGQGSENIQYF. The CDR3 coding sequence is TGTGCCAGCTCACCTAACACACCGGGACAGGGCTCCGAAAACATTCAGTACTTC.

This rearrangement joins TRBV30 to TRBJ2-7; 7 nucleotides match TRBD1. CDR3 length: 13 amino acids. The V segment lost 7 bases and the J segment 0 bases; nucleotides outside the gene matches: 6. Germline V gives CDR1 GTSNPN, CDR2 SVGIG (reference sequence). CDR3 sequence: CAFRDRSSYEQYF. CDR3 sequence (DNA): TGTGCCTTCCGGGACAGAAGCTCCTACGAGCAGTACTTC.